This T cell receptor (beta chain) emerged from a study of T cell repertoires in cytomegalovirus infection. Overall study context: It was recently identified HLA-C-restricted and well-studied HLA-B-restricted CMV epitopes that the study used. Indications came from public TCR beta signatures; they pointed to CMV infection and to a matching HLA type. Study-level findings and limits: Summed frequency of public TCR beta families distinguished CMV carriers with the relevant HLA. The study found HLA-C-restricted CMV-specific TCR beta clonotypes dominating the ex vivo response.

Trimming removed 2 bases from V and 3 bases from J, with 13 bases in between. CDR1 is LNHNV, CDR2 YYDKDF, per germline (reference sequence). The CDR3 runs 15 residues. In TCRdb, the reads were re-called with MiXCR into one record per CDR3 protein. This sample has roughly 990,000 distinct CDR3 sequences, with approximately 30% found just once. Concerning this clonotype itself: What it recognizes is unknown.

Source: cultured CD8+ T cells from PBMCs, taken from culture after CMV antigen stimulation. The TCR originated in a human donor in good health (CMV status not recorded). Some clones in this sample may be carry-over from other donors' samples. This chain joins TRBV15 and TRBJ1-2; a weak D match, TRBD1 (5 bases). CDR3 protein: CATSRNRGGDYGYTF. DNA for the CDR3: TGTGCCACCAGCAGAAATAGGGGCGGAGACTATGGCTACACCTTC.